Presented here are 4 T cell receptor beta chains from one specimen sequenced in a study of CD8 T cells in Susac syndrome. Random hexamers were used to reverse transcribe an amount of about 0.45 to 1 ug RNA. TCRdb reanalysed the immunoSEQ multiplex PCR reads using MiXCR and keeps one entry per CDR3 protein. Among about 29,000 distinct CDR3 sequences listed, about 95% were seen once. Source material: CD8+ T cells from PBMCs. These receptor sequences come from a human donor in good health.

The chain links TRBV4-1 to TRBJ2-5, with 10 bases fitting TRBD2. With V trimmed by 4 bases and J by 2 bases, 7 bases remained unmatched. This CDR3 is built from 16 residues. CDR1 MGHRA and CDR2 YSYEKL come from the germline V gene. The CDR3 DNA follows: TGCGCCAGCAGCCTTCCGACTAGCGGGTTACAAGAGACCCAGTACTTC. Amino acids: CASSLPTSGLQETQYF.

Only one count was recorded for this clonotype. The gene calls are TRBV2 and TRBJ2-1; 8 nucleotides align to TRBD2. CDR1 SNHLY and CDR2 FYNNEI come from the germline V gene. V lost 3 bases, J lost 7 bases, and 8 bases stayed unmatched. The CDR3 length is 15 residues. The CDR3 spells CASSDGRGRGNEQFF. The CDR3 region has the DNA TGTGCCAGCAGTGACGGGAGGGGCCGAGGGAATGAGCAGTTCTTC.

The chain carries TRBV29-1 and TRBJ2-7; 11 positions match TRBD1. The length of the CDR3 is 13 residues. V was clipped by 3 bases and J by 3 bases; unmatched bases: 1. The germline gives CDR1 SQVTM, CDR2 ANQGSEA. The DNA for the CDR3 is TGCAGCGTTGAGGGACAGGGGGACTACGAGCAGTACTTC. Protein: CSVEGQGDYEQYF.

The gene calls are TRBV27 and TRBJ1-2; 7 nucleotides agree with TRBD1. This CDR3 spans 12 amino acids. Germline-derived CDR1 and CDR2 are MNHEY and SMNVEV (reference sequence). Written as DNA, the CDR3 is TGTGCGACGGGGCAGGGGGGTTTTGGCTACACCTTC. This translates into CATGQGGFGYTF.